A single sample is the source of the 25 T cell receptor beta chains below, sequenced in a study of radiation and T cells in renal cell carcinoma. Sequenced by immunoSEQ multiplex PCR; TCRdb stores in-frame clones only, minus some. The sample yields 70,000 to 100,000 clones, 80% to 90% seen once. Time point defined: blood 2 weeks post-SBRT. The treatment denotes: 15 Gy SBRT to primary tumor, nephrectomy 4 weeks later. Here the sequenced sample was blood, taken from a patient whose treatment included radiotherapy and nephrectomy. The receptor set was obtained from a woman between 50 and 59 years old with renal cell carcinoma.

This sequence joins TRBV28 and TRBJ2-7; 9 nucleotides agree with TRBD2. The J segment lost 5 bases and the V segment lost 3 bases, leaving 17 bases of the junction unmatched. Germline assignment: CDR1 MDHEN and CDR2 SYDVKM. CDR3 size: 18 residues. The CDR3 nucleotides read TGTGCCAGCAGTTTGGCTAACGTGGGTAGCGGGAGTTACGACGAGCAGTACTTC. Its protein product is CASSLANVGSGSYDEQYF.

The chain combines TRBV4-3 with TRBJ2-6; TRBD1 might be the D (5 bases). V was trimmed by 0 bases and J by 0 bases, leaving 12 bases between them. The CDR3 consists of 18 residues. Germline V gene sequence: CDR1 LGHNA, CDR2 YSLEER. The CDR3: CASSQDMFDSSGANVLTF. In nucleotides, the CDR3 is TGCGCCAGCAGCCAAGACATGTTTGACAGCTCTGGGGCCAACGTCCTGACTTTC.

J is TRBJ1-2 and V is TRBV7-2; a weak D match, TRBD1 (6 bases). From germline, CDR1 is SGHTA and CDR2 FQGNSA. V was cut by 5 bases and J by 6 bases, with 19 bases left in between. The CDR3 consists of 15 residues. Here the CDR3 DNA reads TGTGCCAGCAGCCGTCCTGGGGCCCAGGGGCATGGCTACACCTTC. Encoded protein: CASSRPGAQGHGYTF.

The chain joins TRBV10-3 to TRBJ1-2; TRBD1 aligns across 7 bases. CDR3 length: 15 amino acids. V gave up 10 bases and J gave up 2 bases; unmatched junction bases: 13. Germline V gene sequence: CDR1 ENHRY, CDR2 SYGVKD. In DNA, the CDR3 is TGTGCCACCGCTCGAGGACAGGAACTAAACTATGGCTACACCTTC. It yields the protein CATARGQELNYGYTF.

This chain uses TRBV5-8 with TRBJ1-5; D perhaps matches TRBD1 (5 bases). The CDR3 has 12 residues. V lost 10 bases to trimming and J lost 7 bases, with 15 bases between them. The germline CDR1 and CDR2 sequences are SGHTS and YDEGEE. CDR3 amino acids: CAGTGGRQPQHF. For the CDR3, the DNA is TGTGCCGGAACAGGCGGGCGGCAGCCCCAGCATTTT.

The chain recombines TRBV5-1 with TRBJ2-2; TRBD1 or TRBD2 may be the D gene (5 bases each). CDR3 size: 16 residues. Germline V gives CDR1 SGHRS, CDR2 YFSETQ. V was cut by 5 bases and J by 0 bases, with 14 bases left in between. The DNA for the CDR3 is TGCGCCAGCAGTTCCCAGGGCGGGTCGAACACCGGGGAGCTGTTTTTT. It yields the protein CASSSQGGSNTGELFF.

V usage is TRBV9 and J usage is TRBJ1-3, with TRBD1 matching 8 bases. V was clipped by 0 bases and J by 2 bases; unmatched bases: 4. The V gene's germline CDR1 is SGDLS and CDR2 YYNGEE. The CDR3 is 16 residues long. In DNA form, the CDR3 reads TGTGCCAGCAGCGTAGATGCAGGGGGCACTGGAAACACCATATATTTT. It encodes CASSVDAGGTGNTIYF.

The CDR3 here is CASSPRDLYDNSPLHF. The CDR3 nucleotides are TGTGCCAGCAGCCCAAGGGACCTCTACGACAATTCACCCCTCCACTTT. V gene TRBV7-2 combines with J gene TRBJ1-6; perhaps TRBD1 as D (5 bases). This CDR3 is built from 16 residues. The germline CDR1 and CDR2 sequences are SGHTA and FQGNSA. Deletions cut 5 bases from V and 7 bases from J, with 18 bases between.

For the CDR3, the DNA is TGTGCCAGCAAAGACAGGGATGAAGGCACCGGGGAGCTGTTTTTT. Residues: CASKDRDEGTGELFF. The rearrangement uses TRBV28 and TRBJ2-2; 7 positions match TRBD1. Germline CDR1 MDHEN, CDR2 SYDVKM. The CDR3 covers 15 residues. J lost 4 bases, V lost 7 bases, and 9 bases had no gene match.

This chain uses TRBV19 with TRBJ1-1, with D unclear. In germline, CDR1 is LNHDA, CDR2 SQIVND (reference sequence). V lost 6 bases and J lost 1, with 12 bases in between. The CDR3 extends over 14 amino acids. The CDR3 region is CASRFGEWNTEAFF. DNA of the CDR3: TGTGCCAGTAGGTTTGGGGAGTGGAACACTGAAGCTTTCTTT.

V usage is TRBV7-9 and J usage is TRBJ2-1; D is undetermined. CDR1 and CDR2 (germline): SEHNR, FQNEAQ (reference sequence). The CDR3 is 12 residues long. V was trimmed by 5 bases and J by 5 bases, leaving 7 bases between them. The CDR3 loop is CASSNVHNEQFF. The CDR3 DNA follows: TGTGCCAGCAGCAATGTACACAATGAGCAGTTCTTC.

The chain couples TRBV9 to TRBJ1-1, with D maybe TRBD1 (6 bases). Germline V CDR1 and CDR2: SGDLS, YYNGEE. This CDR3 region has 16 residues. The ends were cut back, 3 bases at V and 1 base at J, with 16 bases in the middle. DNA for the CDR3: TGTGCCAGCAGCGCGAGCAAGACAGGTGAGAACACTGAAGCTTTCTTT. Protein product: CASSASKTGENTEAFF.

The J gene is TRBJ1-5, the V gene TRBV21-1; the table's D gene call, TRBD1, was not cross checked with the DNA. TRBV21-1 is a pseudogene segment. The CDR3 is 15 residues long. The CDR3 DNA reads as TGTGCCAGCAGCACGGACAGGGGGCAAGAGCAGCCCCAGCATTTT. Translation: CASSTDRGQEQPQHF.

In its sample, this clone was seen once. The rearrangement links TRBV27 to TRBJ1-1, with no clear D. The CDR3 loop spans 15 amino acids. Deletions cut 0 bases from V and 7 bases from J, with 15 bases between. The germline V gene encodes CDR1 MNHEY and CDR2 SMNVEV (reference sequence). The DNA for the CDR3 is TGTGCCAGCAGTTTATCGATTGGCGGTCACGGTGAAGCTTTCTTT. Protein product: CASSLSIGGHGEAFF.

V is TRBV11-2 and J is TRBJ1-1; D uncertain. Trimming cost V 3 bases and J 4 bases, with 15 bases left between them. CDR1 is SGHAT, CDR2 FQNNGV, per germline. There are 15 residues in the CDR3. The CDR3 sequence is CASSFHGEEGTEAFF. Here the CDR3 DNA reads TGTGCCAGCAGCTTCCACGGGGAGGAGGGCACTGAAGCTTTCTTT.

The chain has TRBV7-2 and TRBJ1-1; D is unresolved. Germline-derived CDR1 and CDR2 are SGHTA and FQGNSA. V lost 1 base and J lost 3, with 12 bases in between. The CDR3 totals 15 residues. The CDR3 sequence: CASSLVPGTDTEAFF. CDR3 DNA sequence: TGTGCCAGCAGCTTAGTCCCGGGAACGGACACTGAAGCTTTCTTT.

The chain couples TRBV5-6 to TRBJ2-2, with D perhaps TRBD1 (5 bases). This CDR3 contains 15 residues. Germline loops: CDR1 SGHDT, CDR2 YYEEEE. The V end was cut by 0 bases, the J end by 6 bases, with 12 bases between. CDR3 sequence (DNA): TGTGCCAGCAGCTTGGTGCAGGGTGGGCCCGGGGAGCTGTTTTTT. Translated: CASSLVQGGPGELFF.

This chain uses TRBV10-3 with TRBJ2-7; TRBD1 aligns across 9 bases. CDR1 is ENHRY and CDR2 is SYGVKD in the germline V gene. Trimming removed 4 bases from V and 5 bases from J; junction bases left unmatched: 9. The CDR3 sequence is 15 residues long. CDR3 in DNA: TGTGCCATCAGTGGGAACAGGGGGCGTCAGGACGAGCAGTACTTC. It codes for CAISGNRGRQDEQYF.

The chain combines TRBV4-2 with TRBJ2-1; the D is unclear. The germline V gene has CDR1 LGHNA and CDR2 YNFKEQ. Between the trimmed V and J ends, which lost 0 bases and 4 bases, there was a span of 7 bases. The CDR3 is 14 residues long. DNA for the CDR3: TGTGCCAGCAGCCAAGAATGGCAGTACAATGAGCAGTTCTTC. Protein product: CASSQEWQYNEQFF.

The chain recombines TRBV13 with TRBJ2-2; 7 bases match TRBD1. CDR1 is PRHDT, CDR2 FYEKMQ, per germline (reference sequence). CDR3 size: 16 residues. V trimming: 3 bases; J trimming: 4 bases; junction bases outside the gene matches: 8. CDR3 residues: CASSFNRGVVTGELFF. The CDR3, as DNA: TGTGCCAGCAGCTTTAACAGGGGCGTAGTCACCGGGGAGCTGTTTTTT.

The CDR3 sequence: CASSSLAGEYNEQFF. The CDR3 DNA is TGCGCCAGCAGCAGCCTCGCGGGGGAATACAATGAGCAGTTCTTC. The chain couples TRBV4-3 to TRBJ2-1; 7 nucleotides match TRBD2. Unmatched junction bases numbered 8, after V lost 5 bases and J lost 4 bases. The CDR3 spans 15 residues. Germline V gene sequence: CDR1 LGHNA, CDR2 YSLEER.

This clone has a handful of counts. The genes are TRBV29-1 and TRBJ1-1; 11 bases are shared with TRBD1. The V gene end was trimmed by 4 bases and the J gene end by 7 bases; junction bases not matched to a gene: 8. The CDR3 covers 14 residues. The V gene's germline CDR1 is SQVTM and CDR2 ANQGSEA. The DNA of the CDR3 is TGCAGCGTTGCAAGGACAGGGGGCGCGGTTGAAGCTTTCTTT. Amino acid sequence: CSVARTGGAVEAFF.

The chain joins TRBV5-6 to TRBJ2-6, with 10 bases identical to TRBD1. The CDR3 runs to 18 residues. Looked up from germline, CDR1 is SGHDT and CDR2 is YYEEEE. V was clipped by 5 bases and J by 2 bases; unmatched bases: 10. The CDR3 DNA reads TGTGCCAGCAGGGCAGTCGGGACAGGGGTTACTGGGGCCAACGTCCTGACTTTC. It translates to CASRAVGTGVTGANVLTF.

The gene calls are TRBV5-1 and TRBJ1-1, with 8 nucleotides matching TRBD1. V was clipped by 4 bases and J by 6 bases; unmatched bases: 11. Germline CDR1 SGHRS, CDR2 YFSETQ. This CDR3 contains 15 residues. CDR3 nucleotide sequence: TGCGCCAGCAGCCCTAGGACAGGGAGGGAGGCTGAAGCTTTCTTT. Translated: CASSPRTGREAEAFF.

This rearrangement joins TRBV28 to TRBJ1-1; D is possibly TRBD1 (5 bases). Germline-derived CDR1 and CDR2 are MDHEN and SYDVKM. V dropped 3 bases and J dropped 12 bases, with 8 bases sitting between them. The CDR3 totals 10 residues. The CDR3 region has the DNA TGTGCCAGCAGTTTTCAGGGAACTTTCTTT. Protein: CASSFQGTFF.